Many counts were recorded for the clone carrying this T cell receptor beta chain. Its target is unknown. This sample is part of a study of metastatic and nonmetastatic thyroid tumors. Thyroid surgery was preceded by no treatment in any patient. This CDR3 region has 15 residues. V lost 4 bases to trimming and J lost 8 bases; unmatched junction nucleotides: 10. Through MiXCR, TCRdb re-clonotyped the PCR reads. The table includes about 41,000 clones, over 10% detected once. Whole-study results and caveats: When malignant thyroid tumors were compared with benign nodules, TCR beta diversity was reportedly significantly higher in the malignant tumors. This held in both blood and tumor samples.

The sequence was obtained from a female donor with papillary thyroid cancer or a benign thyroid nodule (not recorded which). Some clones in this sample may be carry-over from other donors' samples. The sample comprised blood. The chain is built from TRBV12-3 or TRBV12-4 and TRBJ1-2; 10 bases align to TRBD1. The CDR3, as DNA: TGTGCCAGCAGTTCAACGACAGGGGGCATGGGGGGCTACACCTTC. This sequence encodes CASSSTTGGMGGYTF.